This TCR beta chain comes out of a study of T cells in Graves' hyperthyroidism and ophthalmopathy. Together with thyroid ultrasound, orbital computed tomography, serum thyroxine and TRAb, clinical symptoms were used for diagnoses. Amplified regions were TCR beta CDR3 sequences from RNA transcripts. Primed by the HTBI set, a first-round RT-PCR was run on the TCR CDR3. TCRdb re-analysed the multiplex PCR reads in MiXCR, keeping a single row per CDR3 protein. Of hundreds of thousands of distinct CDR3 sequences in the sample, about 43% were seen once. Notes on this clonotype: The germline gene is not matched at one end of the junction; a read error may be the cause.

Germline CDR1 reads WSHSY; CDR2 reads SAAADI. The CDR3 consists of 13 residues. Sample: peripheral blood or thyroid tissue (not recorded which). The sequence derives from a woman younger than 35 with Graves' hyperthyroidism. The chain uses TRBV10-2 and TRBJ1-2; D unclear. In DNA, the CDR3 is TGCACCAGTGATCCAGGACGGGCCTATGGCTACACCTTC. Translating gives CTSDPGRAYGYTF.